Shown below are 16 T cell receptor beta chains from a single sample sequenced in a study of blood T cell repertoires in COVID-19. Sequencing used immunoSEQ multiplex PCR; TCRdb keeps in-frame clones, though not all of them. The data contain 250,000 to 400,000 clones, roughly 90% of them singletons. Specimen: peripheral blood. The receptors derive from a woman in her thirties with COVID-19, enrolled during active disease.

The chain combines TRBV27 with TRBJ1-2, with 8 bases lining up with TRBD1. V lost 4 bases, J lost 5 bases, and 12 bases stayed unmatched. CDR1 is MNHEY, CDR2 SMNVEV, per germline (reference sequence). This CDR3 spans 16 amino acids. The CDR3 bases are TGTGCCAGCAGTTCCATTTTCGGACAGGGCCCGTATGGCTACACCTTC. It is translated as CASSSIFGQGPYGYTF.

This clone has just one count. Other nucleotide sequences from this sample produce the same CDR3. V and J are TRBV9 and TRBJ1-3, with D unclear. The CDR3 runs to 13 residues. Germline V CDR1 and CDR2: SGDLS, YYNGEE. Trimming removed 1 base from V and 3 bases from J, with 5 bases in between. The CDR3 spells CASSVSSGNTIYF. DNA for the CDR3: TGTGCCAGCAGCGTATCCAGTGGAAACACCATATATTTT.

For this clone: At one boundary the junction diverges from the germline segment, which might be a read error. This CDR3 is CASSFSGYGQYF. The CDR3, as DNA: TGCGCCAGCAGCTTTAGCGGGTACGGGCAGTACTTC. The V and J genes are TRBV5-1 and TRBJ2-7; 7 bases are a match to TRBD2. Germline assignment: CDR1 SGHRS and CDR2 YFSETQ. The CDR3 has 12 amino acids.

The genes are TRBV19 and TRBJ2-7; 9 positions match TRBD1. V dropped 5 bases and J dropped 5; count of bases not matched to a gene: 10. The CDR3 sequence is 15 residues long. From germline, CDR1 is LNHDA and CDR2 SQIVND (reference sequence). The CDR3 loop reads CASSVLLRDRDEQYF. Written as DNA, the CDR3 is TGTGCCAGTAGTGTACTTCTACGGGACAGGGACGAGCAGTACTTC.

V and J are TRBV3-1 (or the pseudogene TRBV3-2) and TRBJ2-7; TRBD2 might be the D (5 bases). The CDR3 totals 19 residues. The V end was cut by 1 base, the J end by 0 bases, with 22 bases between. Germline V CDR1 and CDR2: LGHDT, YNNKEL (reference sequence). The CDR3 DNA is TGTGCCAGCAGCCAAGTAAGGTCGGGTGGCGGGCACTACTCCTACGAGCAGTACTTC. Protein: CASSQVRSGGGHYSYEQYF.

The chain has TRBV7-2 and TRBJ2-7; 10 nucleotides align to TRBD2. Losses at the gene ends were 3 bases for V and 1 base for J; bases not matched to a gene: 3. There are 15 residues in the CDR3. Germline V gene data show CDR1 as SGHTA and CDR2 as FQGNSA. The chain's CDR3 is CASSFALAGSYEQYF. Here the CDR3 DNA reads TGTGCCAGCAGCTTCGCACTAGCGGGGTCCTACGAGCAGTACTTC. Variable domain in full (rest from reference TRBV7-2 and TRBJ2-7): GAGVSQSPSNKVTEKGKDVELRCDPISGHTALYWYRQSLGQGLEFLIYFQGNSAPDKSGLPSDRFSAERTGGSVSTLTIQRTQQEDSAVYLCASSFALAGSYEQYFGPGTRLTVT.

This sequence joins TRBV6-5 and TRBJ1-2, with 12 bases aligning to TRBD1. V gave up 10 bases and J gave up 8 bases; unmatched junction bases: 11. Per the germline V gene, CDR1 is MNHEY and CDR2 is SVGAGI. The CDR3 has 14 residues. This CDR3 is CATSEGQGARGYTF. The CDR3 DNA sequence: TGTGCCACCTCGGAGGGACAGGGGGCCCGGGGCTACACCTTC.

The CDR3 DNA is TGCGCCAGCAGCGGGACTAGCGGGAGACGAGATACGCAGTATTTT. Amino acid sequence: CASSGTSGRRDTQYF. V is TRBV5-1 and J is TRBJ2-3; 14 nucleotides line up with TRBD2. Germline V gene lookup returns CDR1 SGHRS and CDR2 YFSETQ. CDR3 length: 15 amino acids. V shed 4 bases, J shed 5 bases, and the junction held 3 bases outside the gene matches.

This chain uses TRBV6-5 with TRBJ2-5; D is unclear. The CDR3 contains 11 residues. Trimming pared 6 bases from V and 4 bases from J, leaving 6 bases between. Germline CDR1 reads MNHEY; CDR2 reads SVGAGI. CDR3 coding DNA: TGTGCCAGCAGCGCACTAGAGACCCAGTACTTC. As protein: CASSALETQYF.

V usage is TRBV15 and J usage is TRBJ1-4, with TRBD1 matching 7 bases. Germline CDR1 reads LNHNV; CDR2 reads YYDKDF (reference sequence). This CDR3 spans 15 amino acids. V was clipped by 2 bases and J by 7 bases; unmatched bases: 7. CDR3 region: CATSRRARDSEKLFF. CDR3 in DNA: TGTGCCACCAGCAGAAGGGCCCGGGACAGTGAAAAACTGTTTTTT.

This clone appeared a single time. The V gene is TRBV9, the J gene TRBJ2-2; D is uncertain. Trimming cost V 0 bases and J 1 base, with 10 bases left between them. The germline gives CDR1 SGDLS, CDR2 YYNGEE. CDR3 length: 16 amino acids. The CDR3 DNA is TGTGCCAGCAGCGTAGGGAGTATACTGAACACCGGGGAGCTGTTTTTT. This sequence encodes CASSVGSILNTGELFF.

The CDR3 region is CASSPLGQKGNTEAFF. DNA of the CDR3: TGCGCCAGCAGTCCCCTGGGACAAAAAGGGAACACTGAAGCTTTCTTT. This chain connects TRBV10-1 to TRBJ1-1; a possible D gene is TRBD1 (6 bases). Germline V lookup: CDR1 WNHNN, CDR2 SYGVQD (reference sequence). V lost 5 bases to trimming and J lost 1 base, with 17 bases between them. The CDR3 loop spans 16 amino acids.

V is TRBV3-1 (or the pseudogene TRBV3-2) and J is TRBJ1-2; D is ambiguous. The CDR3 runs to 14 residues. Trimming removed 2 bases at V and 3 bases at J, with 10 bases between. Germline CDR1 and CDR2: LGHDT and YNNKEL (reference sequence). CDR3: CASSQTGYYYGYTF. CDR3 coding DNA: TGTGCCAGCAGCCAAACGGGATACTACTATGGCTACACCTTC.

The chain recombines TRBV11-2 with TRBJ1-1; tentatively, D is TRBD1 (5 bases). The CDR3 totals 13 residues. Trimming took 1 base from V and 3 from J, leaving 6 bases between them. CDR1 and CDR2 (germline): SGHAT, FQNNGV. CDR3 sequence (DNA): TGTGCCAGCAGCTTAGCAGGGTACACTGAAGCTTTCTTT. Its translation is CASSLAGYTEAFF.

The V call is TRBV19, the J call TRBJ2-4; 8 nucleotides agree with TRBD2. Germline V gene lookup returns CDR1 LNHDA and CDR2 SQIVND (reference sequence). The CDR3 runs 17 residues. Trimming at V came to 3 bases and at J to 3 bases, leaving 10 bases not matched to a gene. The chain's CDR3 is CASSMWSGSIGKNIQYF. In nucleotides, the CDR3 is TGTGCCAGTAGTATGTGGAGCGGGAGTATAGGCAAAAACATTCAGTACTTC. Supplemented by reference TRBV19 and TRBJ2-4, the full variable domain reads DGGITQSPKYLFRKEGQNVTLSCEQNLNHDAMYWYRQDPGQGLRLIYYSQIVNDFQKGDIAEGYSVSREKKESFPLTVTSAQKNPTAFYLCASSMWSGSIGKNIQYFGAGTRLSVL.

The V call is TRBV11-2, the J call TRBJ1-3; D remains ambiguous. The CDR3 extends over 11 amino acids. The germline V gene has CDR1 SGHAT and CDR2 FQNNGV. Trimming removed 3 bases from V and 7 bases from J, with 4 bases in between. The CDR3 loop reads CASSFLNTIYF. The CDR3 DNA sequence: TGTGCCAGCAGCTTTCTGAACACCATATATTTT.